The 3 T cell receptor beta chains presented below share a single source sample, sequenced in a study of T cells in Graves' hyperthyroidism and ophthalmopathy. TCR beta CDR3 regions were amplified from RNA. Using the HTBI primer set, a first-round RT-PCR was run on the TCR CDR3. TCRdb used MiXCR to reprocess the multiplex PCR reads, holding one entry per CDR3 protein. In the table there are more than 600,000 distinct CDR3 sequences, roughly 17% of which are singletons. What was sequenced was blood. Receptors originate from a man aged 18 to 35 with Graves' hyperthyroidism.

This clonotype turned up a few times. The V and J genes are TRBV19 and TRBJ2-1; 8 bases fit TRBD1. Germline V gives CDR1 LNHDA, CDR2 SQIVND (reference sequence). The V gene end was trimmed by 4 bases and the J gene end by 9 bases; junction bases not matched to a gene: 8. CDR3 length equals 14 residues. The DNA for the CDR3 is TGTGCCAGTAGTACTCAAGGGACAGGCTCTGAGCAGTTCTTC. Its protein is CASSTQGTGSEQFF.

This sequence joins TRBV20-1 and TRBJ1-1; perhaps TRBD1 as D (5 bases). CDR3 length equals 12 residues. Germline assignment: CDR1 DFQATT and CDR2 SNEGSKA (reference sequence). V gave up 6 bases and J gave up 8 bases, with 16 bases separating them. CDR3 protein: CSARTGTREAFF. For the CDR3, the DNA is TGCAGTGCCCGGACCGGGACCAGGGAAGCTTTCTTT.

This clonotype has just a few counts. The chain combines TRBV27 with TRBJ2-1; 8 bases are a match to TRBD2. V lost 6 bases and J lost 7; bases outside the gene matches: 17. The CDR3 runs 17 residues. The V gene's germline CDR1 is MNHEY and CDR2 SMNVEV (reference sequence). The CDR3 region has the DNA TGTGCCAGCAGGGCCTCCCTCGTACTAGCGGAGGTGAATGAGCAGTTCTTC. It specifies CASRASLVLAEVNEQFF.